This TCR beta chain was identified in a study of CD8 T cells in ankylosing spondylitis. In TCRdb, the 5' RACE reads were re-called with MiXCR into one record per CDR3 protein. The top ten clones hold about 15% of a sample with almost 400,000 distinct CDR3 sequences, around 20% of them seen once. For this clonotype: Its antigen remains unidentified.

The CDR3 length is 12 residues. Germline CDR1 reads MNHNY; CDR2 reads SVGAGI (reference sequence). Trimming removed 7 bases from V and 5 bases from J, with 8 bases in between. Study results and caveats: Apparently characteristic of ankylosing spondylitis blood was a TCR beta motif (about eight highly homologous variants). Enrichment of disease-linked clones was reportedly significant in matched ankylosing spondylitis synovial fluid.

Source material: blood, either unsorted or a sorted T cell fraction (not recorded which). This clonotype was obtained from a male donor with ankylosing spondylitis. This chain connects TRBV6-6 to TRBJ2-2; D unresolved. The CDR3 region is CASKGVTGELFF. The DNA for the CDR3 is TGTGCCAGCAAAGGCGTTACCGGGGAGCTGTTTTTT.